This is a list of T cell receptor beta chains from one sample in a study of shared clonotypes between healthy human individuals. Clones were sequenced by immunoSEQ multiplex PCR, and TCRdb holds only the in-frame ones, with some missing. The table records 950,000 to 1,100,000 clones, around 82% of them present only once. Sequences were obtained from memory CD4+ T cells from PBMCs. These receptor sequences come from a man between 18 and 35 years old in good health. Some clones in this sample may be carry-over from other donors' samples. Each CDR3 is given with its conserved first and last residue. The D gene is left open where the match is weak. Some rows have no size entry. The others give once, few or many, or a class for an expanded clone.

cdr3_aa: CASSRSPANTGELFF
cdr3_nt: TGCGCCAGCAGTCGTTCGCCAGCGAACACCGGGGAGCTGTTTTTT
clone_size: .
d_call: .
v_call: TRBV23-1
j_call: TRBJ2-2

cdr3_aa: CASSYSSTGGLYGYTF
cdr3_nt: TGTGCCAGCAGTTACTCATCGACAGGGGGGTTATATGGCTACACCTTC
clone_size: .
d_call: TRBD1
v_call: TRBV6-5
j_call: TRBJ1-2

cdr3_aa: CSVEATGLAGGRGSYNEQFF
cdr3_nt: TGCAGCGTTGAAGCAACGGGACTAGCGGGAGGCAGAGGGTCCTACAATGAGCAGTTCTTC
clone_size: .
d_call: TRBD2
v_call: TRBV29-1
j_call: TRBJ2-1

cdr3_aa: CASNAPHTDTQYF
cdr3_nt: TGTGCCAGCAACGCGCCCCACACAGATACGCAGTATTTT
clone_size: once
d_call: .
v_call: TRBV9
j_call: TRBJ2-3

cdr3_aa: CASSASTDTQYF
cdr3_nt: TGTGCCAGCTCGGCTAGCACAGATACGCAGTATTTT
clone_size: once
d_call: .
v_call: TRBV18
j_call: TRBJ2-3

cdr3_aa: CSVEGRGRSYGYTF
cdr3_nt: TGCAGCGTTGAAGGGAGGGGCCGGAGCTATGGCTACACCTTC
clone_size: .
d_call: .
v_call: TRBV29-1
j_call: TRBJ1-2

cdr3_aa: CSVRTDPNYGYTF
cdr3_nt: TGCAGCGTTCGGACAGATCCTAACTATGGCTACACCTTC
clone_size: .
d_call: .
v_call: TRBV29-1
j_call: TRBJ1-2

cdr3_aa: CASSLPTVGTNTGELFF
cdr3_nt: TGTGCCAGCAGCTTACCTACTGTGGGGACGAACACCGGGGAGCTGTTTTTT
clone_size: few
d_call: .
v_call: TRBV5-4
j_call: TRBJ2-2

cdr3_aa: CASNDRGYTGELFF
cdr3_nt: TGTGCCAGCAACGACAGGGGGTACACCGGGGAGCTGTTTTTT
clone_size: .
d_call: TRBD1
v_call: TRBV9
j_call: TRBJ2-2

cdr3_aa: CASRYENSYGYTF
cdr3_nt: TGTGCCAGCAGGTACGAGAATTCCTATGGCTACACCTTC
clone_size: many
d_call: .
v_call: TRBV7-9
j_call: TRBJ1-2

cdr3_aa: CASRIQGNYGYTF
cdr3_nt: TGTGCCAGCAGGATACAGGGGAACTATGGCTACACCTTC
clone_size: .
d_call: TRBD1
v_call: TRBV6-4
j_call: TRBJ1-2